This T cell receptor beta chain was profiled in a study of brain T cells in children with intractable seizures. Study-level findings and limits: Absence of clones before surgery may stem from lower sequencing depth.

Surgery cases with the highest brain T cell transcript signatures were chosen for sequencing. Of note for this clone: Its specificity is unknown.

Assay used: immunoSEQ multiplex PCR; TCRdb lists only in-frame clones, some missing. The table has under 150,000 clones, under 95% seen once. Germline V gene data show CDR1 as LNHNV and CDR2 as YYDKDF (reference sequence). The trim removed 2 bases at V and 0 bases at J, leaving 3 bases unmatched. The CDR3 length is 16 residues. The clonotype originates from a boy under two years old with hemimegalencephaly and intractable seizures. The sample in question was peripheral blood, obtained at surgery. This chain joins TRBV15 and TRBJ2-7, with 11 nucleotides matching TRBD2. The CDR3 coding sequence is TGTGCCACCAGCAGACCCACTAGCGGGAGCTCCTACGAGCAGTACTTC. This encodes CATSRPTSGSSYEQYF.